This T cell receptor beta chain emerged from a study of blood T cell repertoires in COVID-19. Study background: Nucleic acid was either cDNA or gDNA, and it came from T cells, B-cell-depleted T cells, or PBMCs.

Cohorts were assigned according to the clinical history that participants reported. Regarding this clone: The identical CDR3 is also encoded by other nucleotide sequences in the sample.

Trimming cost V 7 bases and J 3 bases; bases outside gene matches: 10. This CDR3 is 15 amino acids long. Germline CDR1 SGHRS, CDR2 YFSETQ. The protocol was immunoSEQ multiplex PCR, while the TCRdb copy is restricted to in-frame clones and leaves out a portion. The sample lists a few hundred thousand clones; approximately 80% were seen once. The sequenced sample was PBMCs or T cells enriched from blood (not recorded which). The chain couples TRBV5-1 to TRBJ1-2, with 9 bases aligning to TRBD1. The clonotype originates from a middle-aged man who had been exposed to COVID-19. CDR3 in amino acids: CASSLEGQGDYGYTF. The CDR3 region has the DNA TGCGCCAGCTCTCTTGAGGGACAGGGTGACTATGGCTACACCTTC.